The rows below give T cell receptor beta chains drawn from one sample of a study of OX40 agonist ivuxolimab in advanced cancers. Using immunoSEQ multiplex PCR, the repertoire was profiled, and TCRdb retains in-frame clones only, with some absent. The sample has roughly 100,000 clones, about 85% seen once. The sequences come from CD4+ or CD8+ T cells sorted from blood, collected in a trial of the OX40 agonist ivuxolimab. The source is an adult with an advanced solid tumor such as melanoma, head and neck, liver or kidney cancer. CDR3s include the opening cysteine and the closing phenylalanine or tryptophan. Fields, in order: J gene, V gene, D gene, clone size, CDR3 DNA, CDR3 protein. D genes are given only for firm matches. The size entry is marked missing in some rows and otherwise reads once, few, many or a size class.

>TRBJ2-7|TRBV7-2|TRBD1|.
TGTGCCAGCAGCTTGTTGGACAGGGCCTACGAGCAGTACTTC
CASSLLDRAYEQYF
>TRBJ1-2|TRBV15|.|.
TGTGCCACCACCAAGGGTGAGAACTATGGCTACACCTTC
CATTKGENYGYTF
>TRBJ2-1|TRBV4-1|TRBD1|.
TGCGCCAGCAGCTACTCCGGGACAGGGGAATACAATGAGCAGTTCTTC
CASSYSGTGEYNEQFF
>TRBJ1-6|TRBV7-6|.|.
TGTGCCAGCAGCTCGACAGGTGGGACTTCACCCCTCCACTTT
CASSSTGGTSPLHF
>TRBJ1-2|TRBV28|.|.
TGTGCCAGCAGTCCAAATTCAATACGGGGGGCTGGCTATGGCTACACCTTC
CASSPNSIRGAGYGYTF
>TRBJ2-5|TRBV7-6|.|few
TGTGCCAGCAGCTTAATGGGGATGAACCAAGAGACCCAGTACTTC
CASSLMGMNQETQYF
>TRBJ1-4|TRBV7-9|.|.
TGTGCCAGCAGCCCCACGTGGGATGAAAAACTGTTTTTT
CASSPTWDEKLFF
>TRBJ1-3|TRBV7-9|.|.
TGTGCCAGCAGCTTTGAATACCCTGCAGGGACTGGAAACACCATATATTTT
CASSFEYPAGTGNTIYF
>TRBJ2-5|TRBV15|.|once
TGTGCCACCAGCAGGGATCTCGGACTTGCGCAAGAGACCCAGTACTTC
CATSRDLGLAQETQYF
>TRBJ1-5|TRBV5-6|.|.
TGTGCCAGCAGCTTGGGGCAGGGATATCAGCCCCAGCATTTT
CASSLGQGYQPQHF
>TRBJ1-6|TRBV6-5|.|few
TGTGCCAGCAGTTACTCTAATAATTCACCCCTCCACTTT
CASSYSNNSPLHF
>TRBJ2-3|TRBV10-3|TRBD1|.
TGTGCCATCAGTGAGTCGAAAGGGCCGGGACAGGGGTTAAATACGCAGTATTTT
CAISESKGPGQGLNTQYF
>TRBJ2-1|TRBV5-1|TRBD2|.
TGCGCCAGCAGCGGGACTAGCGGGGGGAATGAGCAGTTCTTC
CASSGTSGGNEQFF
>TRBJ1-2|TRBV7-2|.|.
TGTGCCAGCAGCTTCGGGGGGGCGTTTGGCTACACCTTC
CASSFGGAFGYTF
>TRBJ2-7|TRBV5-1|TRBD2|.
TGCGCCAGCAGCTTGACGCGGGGGGCCAAATACGAGCAGTACTTC
CASSLTRGAKYEQYF
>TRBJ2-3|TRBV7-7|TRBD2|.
TGTGCCAGCAGCCCGACTAGCGGGGGAGATACGCAGTATTTT
CASSPTSGGDTQYF
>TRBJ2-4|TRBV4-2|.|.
TGTGCCAGCTCCTTGGGGGACGGGGCCAAAAACATTCAGTACTTC
CASSLGDGAKNIQYF
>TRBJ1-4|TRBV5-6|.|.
TGTGCCAGCAGCTTGGGACAGTTGCCTAATGAAAAACTGTTTTTT
CASSLGQLPNEKLFF
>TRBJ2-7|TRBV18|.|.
TGTGCCAGCTCACCGTCCCAGGCCTACGAGCAGTACTTC
CASSPSQAYEQYF
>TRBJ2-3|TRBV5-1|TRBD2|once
TGCGCCAGCAGCTCACTAGCGGGGCTCACAGATACGCAGTATTTT
CASSSLAGLTDTQYF
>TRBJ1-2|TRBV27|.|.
TGTGCCATCTCGGCCTCAGCTAACTATGGCTACACCTTC
CAISASANYGYTF
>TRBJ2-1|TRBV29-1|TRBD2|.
TGCAGCGCCCCCGTACCCTCCCGCGGGAGCTACAATGAGCAGTTCTTC
CSAPVPSRGSYNEQFF
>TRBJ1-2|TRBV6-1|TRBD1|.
TGTGCCAGCAGTTTAGCCGGGACAGACGAAGGCTACACCTTC
CASSLAGTDEGYTF
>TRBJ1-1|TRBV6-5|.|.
TGTGCCAGCAGTTACTCCCAACGGGGTACTGGGATAACTTTCTTT
CASSYSQRGTGITFF
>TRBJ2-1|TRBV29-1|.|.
TGCAGCGTTACGACGTGGCGGGATGAGCAGTTCTTC
CSVTTWRDEQFF
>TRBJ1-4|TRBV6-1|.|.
TGTGCCAGCAGGGAATGGGCTGCAACTAATGAAAAACTGTTTTTT
CASREWAATNEKLFF
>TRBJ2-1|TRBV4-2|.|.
TGTGCCAGCAACACACCCGGTTCTACCAATGAGCAGTTCTTC
CASNTPGSTNEQFF
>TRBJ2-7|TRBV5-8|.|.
TGTGCCAGCAGCTCGAGGGCAGGGGCCTACGAGCAGTACTTC
CASSSRAGAYEQYF
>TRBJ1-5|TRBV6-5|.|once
TGTGCCAGCAGTAGCGGGGGGGGGAGCAATCAGCCCCAGCATTTT
CASSSGGGSNQPQHF